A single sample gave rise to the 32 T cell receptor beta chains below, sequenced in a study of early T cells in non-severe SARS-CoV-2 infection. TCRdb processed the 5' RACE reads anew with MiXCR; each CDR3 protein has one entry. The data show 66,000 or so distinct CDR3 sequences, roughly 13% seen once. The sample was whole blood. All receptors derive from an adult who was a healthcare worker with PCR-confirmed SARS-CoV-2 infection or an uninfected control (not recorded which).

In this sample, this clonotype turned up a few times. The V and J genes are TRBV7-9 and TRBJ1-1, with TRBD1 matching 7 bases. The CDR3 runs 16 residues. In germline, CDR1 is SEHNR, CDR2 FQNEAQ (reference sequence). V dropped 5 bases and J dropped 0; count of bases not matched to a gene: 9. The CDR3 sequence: CASSDPTGALNTEAFF. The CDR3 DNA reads TGTGCCAGCAGCGATCCAACAGGGGCCTTGAACACTGAAGCTTTCTTT. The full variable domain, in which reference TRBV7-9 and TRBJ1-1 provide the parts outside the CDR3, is DTGVSQNPRHKITKRGQNVTFRCDPISEHNRLYWYRQTLGQGPEFLTYFQNEAQLEKSRLLSDRFSAERPKGSFSTLEIQRTEQGDSAMYLCASSDPTGALNTEAFFGQGTRLTVV.

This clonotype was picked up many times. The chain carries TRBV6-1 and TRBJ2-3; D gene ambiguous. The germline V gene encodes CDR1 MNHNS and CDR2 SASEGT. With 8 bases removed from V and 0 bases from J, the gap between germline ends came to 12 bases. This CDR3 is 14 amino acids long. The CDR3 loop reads CASQQAHSTDTQYF. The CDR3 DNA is TGTGCCAGCCAGCAGGCCCATAGCACAGATACGCAGTATTTT.

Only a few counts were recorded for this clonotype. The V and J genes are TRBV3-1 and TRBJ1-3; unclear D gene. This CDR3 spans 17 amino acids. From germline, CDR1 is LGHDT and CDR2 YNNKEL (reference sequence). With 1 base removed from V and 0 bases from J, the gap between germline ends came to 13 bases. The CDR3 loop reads CASSQAPGLLSGNTIYF. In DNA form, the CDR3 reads TGTGCCAGCAGCCAAGCCCCGGGATTACTCTCTGGAAACACCATATATTTT.

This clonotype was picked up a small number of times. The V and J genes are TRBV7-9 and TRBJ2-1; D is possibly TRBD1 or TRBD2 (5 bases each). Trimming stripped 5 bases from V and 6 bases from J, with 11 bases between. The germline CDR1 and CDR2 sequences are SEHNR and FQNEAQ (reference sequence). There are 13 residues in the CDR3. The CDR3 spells CASSRSGTNEQFF. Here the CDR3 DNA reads TGTGCCAGCAGCCGGTCAGGGACCAATGAGCAGTTCTTC.

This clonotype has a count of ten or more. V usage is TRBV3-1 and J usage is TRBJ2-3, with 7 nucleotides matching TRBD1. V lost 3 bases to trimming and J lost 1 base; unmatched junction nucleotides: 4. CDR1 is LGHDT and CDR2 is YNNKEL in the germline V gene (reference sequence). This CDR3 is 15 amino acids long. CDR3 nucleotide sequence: TGTGCCAGCAGCCAGATGGGGACAGGCACAGATACGCAGTATTTT. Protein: CASSQMGTGTDTQYF.

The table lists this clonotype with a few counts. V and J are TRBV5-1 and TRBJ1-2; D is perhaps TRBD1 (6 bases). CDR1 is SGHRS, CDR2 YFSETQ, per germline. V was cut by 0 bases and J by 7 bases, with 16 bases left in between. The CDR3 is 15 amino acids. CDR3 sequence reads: CASSLDDRPPFGYTF. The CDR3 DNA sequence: TGCGCCAGCAGCTTGGATGACAGGCCGCCTTTTGGCTACACCTTC.

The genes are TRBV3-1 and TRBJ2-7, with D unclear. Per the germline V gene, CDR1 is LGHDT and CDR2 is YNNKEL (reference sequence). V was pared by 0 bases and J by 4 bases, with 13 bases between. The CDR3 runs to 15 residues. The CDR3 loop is CASSQEARSVYEQYF. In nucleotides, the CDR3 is TGTGCCAGCAGCCAAGAGGCCAGAAGCGTGTACGAGCAGTACTTC.

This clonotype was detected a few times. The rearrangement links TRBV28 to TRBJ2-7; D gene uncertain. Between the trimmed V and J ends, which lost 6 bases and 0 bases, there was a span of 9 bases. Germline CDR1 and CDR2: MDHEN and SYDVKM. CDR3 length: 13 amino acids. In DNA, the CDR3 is TGTGCCAGCAGCGAGAGCATCTCCTACGAGCAGTACTTC. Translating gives CASSESISYEQYF.

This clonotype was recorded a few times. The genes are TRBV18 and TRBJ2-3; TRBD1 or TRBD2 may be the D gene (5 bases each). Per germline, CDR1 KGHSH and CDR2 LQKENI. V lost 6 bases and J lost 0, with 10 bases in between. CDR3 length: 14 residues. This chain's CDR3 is CASSWGSSTDTQYF. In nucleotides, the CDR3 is TGTGCCAGCTCTTGGGGGTCTAGCACAGATACGCAGTATTTT.

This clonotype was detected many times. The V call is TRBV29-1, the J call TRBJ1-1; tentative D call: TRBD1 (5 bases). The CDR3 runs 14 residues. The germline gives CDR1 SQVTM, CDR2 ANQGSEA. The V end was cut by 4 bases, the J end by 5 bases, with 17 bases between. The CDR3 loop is CSVAETALGTEAFF. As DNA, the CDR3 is TGCAGCGTTGCGGAGACAGCCCTGGGGACTGAAGCTTTCTTT.

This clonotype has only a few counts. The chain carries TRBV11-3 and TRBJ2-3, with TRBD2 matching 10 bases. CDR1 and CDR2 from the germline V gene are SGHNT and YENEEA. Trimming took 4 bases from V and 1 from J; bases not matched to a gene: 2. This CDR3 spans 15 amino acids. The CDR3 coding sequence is TGTGCCAGCAGCTCCGGGACTAGCGGCACAGATACGCAGTATTTT. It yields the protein CASSSGTSGTDTQYF. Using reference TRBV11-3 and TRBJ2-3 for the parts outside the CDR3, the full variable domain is EAGVVQSPRYKIIEKKQPVAFWCNPISGHNTLYWYLQNLGQGPELLIRYENEEAVDDSQLPKDRFSAERLKGVDSTLKIQPAELGDSAVYLCASSSGTSGTDTQYFGPGTRLTVL.

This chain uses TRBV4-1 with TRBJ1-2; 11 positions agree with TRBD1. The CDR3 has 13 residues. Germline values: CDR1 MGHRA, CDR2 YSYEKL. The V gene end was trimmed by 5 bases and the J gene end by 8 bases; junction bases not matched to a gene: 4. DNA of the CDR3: TGCGCCAGCAGCTCGGACAGGGGGCTGGGCTACACCTTC. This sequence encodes CASSSDRGLGYTF.

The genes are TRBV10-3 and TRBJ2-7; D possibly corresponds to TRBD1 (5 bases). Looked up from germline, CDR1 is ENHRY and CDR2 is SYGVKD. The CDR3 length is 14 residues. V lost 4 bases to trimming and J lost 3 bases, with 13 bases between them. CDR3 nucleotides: TGTGCCATCAGTGGGGGCTCCTTTGGCTACGAGCAGTACTTC. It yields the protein CAISGGSFGYEQYF.

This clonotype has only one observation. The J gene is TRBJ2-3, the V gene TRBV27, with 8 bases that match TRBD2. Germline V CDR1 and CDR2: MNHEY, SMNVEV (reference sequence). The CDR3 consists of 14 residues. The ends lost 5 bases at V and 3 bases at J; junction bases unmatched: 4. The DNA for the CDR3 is TGTGCCAGCAGTCCTGGGACTAGGACAGATACGCAGTATTTT. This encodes CASSPGTRTDTQYF.

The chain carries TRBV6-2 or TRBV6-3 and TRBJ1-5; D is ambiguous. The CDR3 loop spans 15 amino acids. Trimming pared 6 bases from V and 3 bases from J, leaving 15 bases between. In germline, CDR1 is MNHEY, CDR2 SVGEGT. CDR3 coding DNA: TGTGCCAGCAGCCCGCCGGGTTCCCCCAATCAGCCCCAGCATTTT. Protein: CASSPPGSPNQPQHF.

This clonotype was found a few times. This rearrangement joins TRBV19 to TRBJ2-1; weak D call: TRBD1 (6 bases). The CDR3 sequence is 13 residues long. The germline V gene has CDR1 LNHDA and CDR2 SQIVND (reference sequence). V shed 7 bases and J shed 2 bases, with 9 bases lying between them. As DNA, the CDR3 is TGTGCCAGTACGGACAGCCCCTACAATGAGCAGTTCTTC. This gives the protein CASTDSPYNEQFF.

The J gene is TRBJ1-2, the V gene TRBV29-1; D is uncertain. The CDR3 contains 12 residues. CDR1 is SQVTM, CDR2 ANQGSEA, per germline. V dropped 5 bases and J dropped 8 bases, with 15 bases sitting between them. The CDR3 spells CSVSRSQGGYTF. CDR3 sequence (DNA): TGCAGCGTTTCCAGGTCCCAAGGGGGCTACACCTTC.

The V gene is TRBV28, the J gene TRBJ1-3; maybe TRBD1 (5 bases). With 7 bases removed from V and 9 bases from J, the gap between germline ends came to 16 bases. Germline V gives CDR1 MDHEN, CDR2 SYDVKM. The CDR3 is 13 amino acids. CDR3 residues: CASTRAFGATIYF. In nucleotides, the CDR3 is TGTGCCAGCACAAGGGCCTTCGGGGCCACCATATATTTT.

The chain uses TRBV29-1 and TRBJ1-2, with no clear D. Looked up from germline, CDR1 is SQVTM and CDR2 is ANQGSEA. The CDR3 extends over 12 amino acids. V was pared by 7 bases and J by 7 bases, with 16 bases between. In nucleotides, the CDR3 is TGCAGCGCCCTCCCTCCCGGATCTGGCTACACCTTC. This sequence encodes CSALPPGSGYTF.

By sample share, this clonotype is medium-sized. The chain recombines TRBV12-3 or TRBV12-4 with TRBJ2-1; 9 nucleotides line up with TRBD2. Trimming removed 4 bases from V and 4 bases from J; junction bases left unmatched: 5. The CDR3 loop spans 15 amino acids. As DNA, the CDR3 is TGTGCCAGCAGTTCCTGGACTAGCGAGTACAATGAGCAGTTCTTC. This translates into CASSSWTSEYNEQFF.

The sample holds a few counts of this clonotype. The CDR3 nucleotides read TGTGCCAGCTCATCCCTACAGGGGACAGATACGCAGTATTTT. It yields the protein CASSSLQGTDTQYF. This sequence joins TRBV18 and TRBJ2-3; 7 bases match TRBD1. CDR1 is KGHSH and CDR2 is LQKENI in the germline V gene. The V and J ends lost 5 bases and 3 bases, in that order; junction bases with no gene match: 5. The CDR3 sequence is 14 residues long.

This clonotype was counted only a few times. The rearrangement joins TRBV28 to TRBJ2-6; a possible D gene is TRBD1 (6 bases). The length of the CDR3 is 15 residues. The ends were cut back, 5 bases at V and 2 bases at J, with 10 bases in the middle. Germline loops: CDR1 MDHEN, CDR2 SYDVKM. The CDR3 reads CASSVPGAGANVLTF. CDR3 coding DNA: TGTGCCAGCAGTGTCCCAGGGGCTGGGGCCAACGTCCTGACTTTC.

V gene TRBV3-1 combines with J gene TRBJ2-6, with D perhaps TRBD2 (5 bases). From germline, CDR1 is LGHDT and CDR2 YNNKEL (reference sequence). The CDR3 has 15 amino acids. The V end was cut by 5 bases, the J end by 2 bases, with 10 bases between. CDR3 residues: CASSSYGAGANVLTF. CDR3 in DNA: TGTGCCAGCAGCTCTTACGGGGCTGGGGCCAACGTCCTGACTTTC. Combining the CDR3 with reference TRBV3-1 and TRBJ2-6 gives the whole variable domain DTAVSQTPKYLVTQMGNDKSIKCEQNLGHDTMYWYKQDSKKFLKIMFSYNNKELIINETVPNRFSPKSPDKAHLNLHINSLELGDSAVYFCASSSYGAGANVLTFGAGSRLTVL.

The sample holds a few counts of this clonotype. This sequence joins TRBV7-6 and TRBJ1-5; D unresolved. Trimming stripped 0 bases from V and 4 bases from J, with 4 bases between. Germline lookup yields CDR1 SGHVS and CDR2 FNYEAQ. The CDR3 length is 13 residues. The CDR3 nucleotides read TGTGCCAGCAGCTTAGCAGAGAATCAGCCCCAGCATTTT. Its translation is CASSLAENQPQHF.

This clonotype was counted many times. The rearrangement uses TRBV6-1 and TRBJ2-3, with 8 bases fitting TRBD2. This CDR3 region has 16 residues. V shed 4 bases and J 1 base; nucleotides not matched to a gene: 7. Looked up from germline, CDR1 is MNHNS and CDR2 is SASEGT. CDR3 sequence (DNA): TGTGCCAGCAGTGCCACTATAGCGGGGCGCACAGATACGCAGTATTTT. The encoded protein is CASSATIAGRTDTQYF.

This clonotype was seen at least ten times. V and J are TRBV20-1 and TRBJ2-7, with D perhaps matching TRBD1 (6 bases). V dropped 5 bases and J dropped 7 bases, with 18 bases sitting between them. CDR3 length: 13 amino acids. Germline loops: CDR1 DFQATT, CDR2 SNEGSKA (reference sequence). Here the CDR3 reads CSAPPTGLGEQYF. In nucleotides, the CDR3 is TGCAGTGCTCCCCCCACAGGGCTGGGGGAGCAGTACTTC.

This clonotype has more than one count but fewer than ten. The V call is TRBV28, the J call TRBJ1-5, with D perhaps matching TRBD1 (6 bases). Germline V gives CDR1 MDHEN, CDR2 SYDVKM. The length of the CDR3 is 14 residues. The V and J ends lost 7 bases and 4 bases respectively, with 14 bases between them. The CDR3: CASNDSGANQPQHF. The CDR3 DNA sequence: TGTGCCAGCAACGATTCGGGGGCAAATCAGCCCCAGCATTTT. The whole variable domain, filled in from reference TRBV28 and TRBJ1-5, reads DVKVTQSSRYLVKRTGEKVFLECVQDMDHENMFWYRQDPGLGLRLIYFSYDVKMKEKGDIPEGYSVSREKKERFSLILESASTNQTSMYLCASNDSGANQPQHFGDGTRLSIL.

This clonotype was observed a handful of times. The CDR3 nucleotides are TGCAGCGTTGAAGATGGGTCGGGACGAGACTACGAGCAGTACTTC. Its protein is CSVEDGSGRDYEQYF. V gene TRBV29-1 combines with J gene TRBJ2-7; D assignment may be TRBD1 or TRBD2 (5 bases each). V lost 0 bases and J lost 3, with 15 bases in between. The germline CDR1 and CDR2 sequences are SQVTM and ANQGSEA. The CDR3 sequence is 15 residues long.

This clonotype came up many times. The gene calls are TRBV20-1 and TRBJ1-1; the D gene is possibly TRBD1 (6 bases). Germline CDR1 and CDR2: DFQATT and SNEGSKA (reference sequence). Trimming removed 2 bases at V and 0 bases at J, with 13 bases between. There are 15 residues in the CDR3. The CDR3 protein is CSARNSRTVNTEAFF. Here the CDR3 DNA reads TGCAGTGCTAGAAATTCCCGGACAGTGAACACTGAAGCTTTCTTT.

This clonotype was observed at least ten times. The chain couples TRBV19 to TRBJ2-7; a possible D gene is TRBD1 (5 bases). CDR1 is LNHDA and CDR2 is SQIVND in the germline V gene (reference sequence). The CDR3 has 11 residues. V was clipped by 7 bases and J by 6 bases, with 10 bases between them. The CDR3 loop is CASKGPFEQYF. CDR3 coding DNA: TGTGCCAGTAAGGGGCCTTTCGAGCAGTACTTC. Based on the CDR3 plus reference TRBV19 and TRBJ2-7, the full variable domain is DGGITQSPKYLFRKEGQNVTLSCEQNLNHDAMYWYRQDPGQGLRLIYYSQIVNDFQKGDIAEGYSVSREKKESFPLTVTSAQKNPTAFYLCASKGPFEQYFGPGTRLTVT.

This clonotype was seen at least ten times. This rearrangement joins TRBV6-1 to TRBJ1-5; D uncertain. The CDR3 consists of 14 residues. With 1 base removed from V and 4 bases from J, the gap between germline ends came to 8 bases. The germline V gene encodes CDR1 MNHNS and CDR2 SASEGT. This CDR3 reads CASSEGLTNQPQHF. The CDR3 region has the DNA TGTGCCAGCAGTGAAGGACTTACAAATCAGCCCCAGCATTTT.

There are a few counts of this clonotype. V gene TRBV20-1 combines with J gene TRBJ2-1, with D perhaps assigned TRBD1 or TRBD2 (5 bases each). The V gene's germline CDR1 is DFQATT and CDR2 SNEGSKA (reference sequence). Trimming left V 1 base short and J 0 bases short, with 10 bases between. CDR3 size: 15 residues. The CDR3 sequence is CSARAGPSSYNEQFF. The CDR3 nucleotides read TGCAGTGCTAGAGCGGGACCCAGCTCCTACAATGAGCAGTTCTTC.